Here is one T cell receptor (beta chain) with its context. Profiling relied on immunoSEQ multiplex PCR, and the TCRdb table lists in-frame clones only, not all of them. The sample carries 75,000 to 85,000 clones, 90% to 97% recorded once. The data stem from a study of technical replicates of blood from several donors. From germline, CDR1 is MDHEN and CDR2 SYDVKM. The CDR3 is 18 amino acids. Losses at the gene ends were 5 bases for V and 1 base for J; bases not matched to a gene: 8. The chain joins TRBV28 to TRBJ2-6; 10 positions agree with TRBD1. The clonotype originates from a human donor in good health. The sample comprised T cells isolated from PBMCs. The CDR3 DNA sequence: TGTGCCAGCAGTAATATACCGGGACAGGGGTCTGGGGCCAACGTCCTGACTTTC. This sequence encodes CASSNIPGQGSGANVLTF.